The rows below give T cell receptor beta chains drawn from one sample of a study of tumor-infiltrating lymphocytes in localized non-small cell lung cancer. Assay used: immunoSEQ multiplex PCR; TCRdb lists only in-frame clones, some missing. In the table there are 12,000 or so clones, around 83% of which are singletons. The sequencing input was lung tumor tissue. The receptor set was obtained from a human donor with non-small cell lung cancer. Each CDR3 is given with its conserved first and last residue. D genes are given only for firm matches. The size entry is marked missing in some rows and otherwise reads once, few, many or a size class.

size: .
length: 13
J: TRBJ2-3
V: TRBV7-8
D: TRBD1
CDR3: CASSLTGPDTQYF
DNA: TGTGCCAGTAGCCTGACAGGGCCAGATACGCAGTATTTT

size: .
length: 15
J: TRBJ1-1
V: TRBV6-5
D: .
CDR3: CASRSGTIIGTEAFF
DNA: TGTGCCAGCAGGTCAGGGACAATAATTGGCACTGAAGCTTTCTTT

size: .
length: 18
J: TRBJ2-6
V: TRBV28
D: .
CDR3: CASSVPGRALSGANVLTF
DNA: TGTGCCAGCAGTGTCCCGGGACGGGCACTTTCTGGGGCCAACGTCCTGACTTTC

size: .
length: 16
J: TRBJ2-7
V: TRBV7-2
D: TRBD1
CDR3: CASSLAAGQGFYEQYF
DNA: TGTGCCAGCAGCTTAGCGGCGGGACAGGGGTTTTACGAGCAGTACTTC

size: .
length: 11
J: TRBJ2-7
V: TRBV20-1
D: .
CDR3: CSADIRDEQYF
DNA: TGCAGTGCCGACATAAGAGACGAGCAGTACTTC

size: .
length: 14
J: TRBJ1-5
V: TRBV18
D: TRBD1
CDR3: CASSPDRGDQPQHF
DNA: TGTGCCAGCTCACCGGACAGGGGAGATCAGCCCCAGCATTTT

size: .
length: 15
J: TRBJ2-3
V: TRBV9
D: TRBD2
CDR3: CASSVGTSGTDTQYF
DNA: TGTGCCAGCAGCGTAGGGACTAGCGGGACAGATACGCAGTATTTT

size: once
length: 15
J: TRBJ2-1
V: TRBV19
D: TRBD2
CDR3: CASFPGGTLYNEQFF
DNA: TGTGCCAGTTTCCCGGGAGGGACATTATACAATGAGCAGTTCTTC

size: .
length: 14
J: TRBJ2-5
V: TRBV5-1
D: TRBD2
CDR3: CASSFGGGGETQYF
DNA: TGCGCCAGCAGCTTTGGCGGGGGGGGAGAGACCCAGTACTTC

size: .
length: 16
J: TRBJ2-3
V: TRBV9
D: TRBD2
CDR3: CASSVVAGGHTDTQYF
DNA: TGTGCCAGCAGCGTAGTTGCGGGGGGACACACAGATACGCAGTATTTT

size: .
length: 12
J: TRBJ2-3
V: TRBV14
D: .
CDR3: CASSSRGDTQYF
DNA: TGTGCCAGCAGTTCCAGGGGAGATACGCAGTATTTT

size: .
length: 15
J: TRBJ2-1
V: TRBV5-6
D: .
CDR3: CASSLGGGPYNEQFF
DNA: TGTGCCAGCAGCTTGGGGGGGGGCCCCTACAATGAGCAGTTCTTC

size: .
length: 17
J: TRBJ2-6
V: TRBV5-4
D: .
CDR3: CASSTGGHFSGANVLTF
DNA: TGTGCCAGCAGCACGGGCGGGCACTTCTCTGGGGCCAACGTCCTGACTTTC

size: .
length: 16
J: TRBJ2-7
V: TRBV4-2
D: TRBD2
CDR3: CASSKPGLAGLLEQYF
DNA: TGTGCCAGCAGCAAACCGGGACTAGCGGGTCTACTCGAGCAGTACTTC

size: once
length: 16
J: TRBJ2-1
V: TRBV5-4
D: TRBD1
CDR3: CASSFGTGSSYNEQFF
DNA: TGTGCCAGCAGCTTTGGGACAGGGAGCTCCTACAATGAGCAGTTCTTC

size: .
length: 12
J: TRBJ2-2
V: TRBV6-1
D: .
CDR3: CASSGVTGELFF
DNA: TGTGCCAGCAGTGGGGTCACCGGGGAGCTGTTTTTT

size: .
length: 16
J: TRBJ2-1
V: TRBV11-3
D: TRBD2
CDR3: CASSLETGGPYNEQFF
DNA: TGTGCCAGCAGCTTAGAGACGGGAGGCCCCTACAATGAGCAGTTCTTC

size: .
length: 14
J: TRBJ2-1
V: TRBV28
D: .
CDR3: CASIGLGPYNEQFF
DNA: TGTGCCAGCATAGGTCTCGGGCCCTACAATGAGCAGTTCTTC

size: once
length: 14
J: TRBJ1-4
V: TRBV5-1
D: TRBD1
CDR3: CASSLTGAGEKLFF
DNA: TGCGCCAGCAGCTTGACAGGGGCGGGAGAAAAACTGTTTTTT

size: .
length: 11
J: TRBJ2-7
V: TRBV20-1
D: TRBD1
CDR3: CSARTGIEQYF
DNA: TGCAGTGCAAGGACAGGGATCGAGCAGTACTTC

size: .
length: 14
J: TRBJ1-3
V: TRBV30
D: .
CDR3: CAWSVTGSGNTIYF
DNA: TGTGCCTGGAGTGTCACAGGGTCTGGAAACACCATATATTTT

size: .
length: 15
J: TRBJ1-5
V: TRBV7-2
D: .
CDR3: CASSLATGSHQPQHF
DNA: TGTGCCAGCAGCTTAGCCACAGGGTCGCATCAGCCCCAGCATTTT

size: medium-sized
length: 14
J: TRBJ2-7
V: TRBV7-6
D: .
CDR3: CASSPRAGVYEQYF
DNA: TGTGCCAGCAGCCCCCGGGCCGGAGTGTACGAGCAGTACTTC

size: .
length: 13
J: TRBJ2-7
V: TRBV29-1
D: TRBD1
CDR3: CSVSTGAGYEQYF
DNA: TGCAGCGTTTCGACAGGGGCGGGGTACGAGCAGTACTTC

size: once
length: 13
J: TRBJ2-3
V: TRBV7-6
D: .
CDR3: CASSKAQATAQYF
DNA: TGTGCCAGCAGCAAAGCACAGGCGACTGCGCAGTATTTT

size: .
length: 15
J: TRBJ2-3
V: TRBV7-2
D: TRBD2
CDR3: CASSPATSGRDTQYF
DNA: TGTGCCAGCAGCCCCGCCACTAGCGGGAGGGATACGCAGTATTTT

size: .
length: 12
J: TRBJ1-4
V: TRBV29-1
D: .
CDR3: CSATERGEKLFF
DNA: TGCAGCGCCACGGAAAGGGGCGAAAAACTGTTTTTT

size: .
length: 14
J: TRBJ2-1
V: TRBV27
D: .
CDR3: CASSQKTYRNEQFF
DNA: TGTGCCAGCAGTCAGAAGACCTATAGGAATGAGCAGTTCTTC

size: .
length: 13
J: TRBJ1-2
V: TRBV30
D: .
CDR3: CAWSPGLSYGYTF
DNA: TGTGCCTGGAGCCCGGGACTCAGCTATGGCTACACCTTC

size: .
length: 15
J: TRBJ1-3
V: TRBV7-9
D: TRBD1
CDR3: CASSNGQGAGNTIYF
DNA: TGTGCCAGCAGCAACGGACAGGGGGCTGGAAACACCATATATTTT

size: once
length: 16
J: TRBJ1-5
V: TRBV19
D: TRBD1
CDR3: CASSIARGGGGQPQHF
DNA: TGTGCCAGTAGTATAGCTCGAGGGGGCGGCGGACAGCCCCAGCATTTT

size: once
length: 13
J: TRBJ2-5
V: TRBV5-6
D: .
CDR3: CASSLAGVETQYF
DNA: TGTGCCAGCAGCTTGGCCGGGGTAGAGACCCAGTACTTC

size: .
length: 16
J: TRBJ2-1
V: TRBV5-5
D: .
CDR3: CASSLSGLSSYNEQFF
DNA: TGTGCCAGCAGCTTGTCGGGTCTTAGCTCCTACAATGAGCAGTTCTTC

size: few
length: 11
J: TRBJ1-1
V: TRBV30
D: .
CDR3: CAWSVTDEAFF
DNA: TGTGCCTGGAGTGTAACAGATGAAGCTTTCTTT

size: .
length: 15
J: TRBJ2-3
V: TRBV28
D: TRBD2
CDR3: CASRIAGAGTDTQYF
DNA: TGTGCCAGCAGGATAGCGGGAGCGGGCACAGATACGCAGTATTTT

size: .
length: 15
J: TRBJ1-2
V: TRBV7-2
D: TRBD1
CDR3: CASSPGQGASSGYTF
DNA: TGTGCCAGCAGCCCGGGACAGGGGGCTTCAAGTGGCTACACCTTC

size: .
length: 12
J: TRBJ2-7
V: TRBV11-3
D: TRBD1
CDR3: CASSRDSYEQYF
DNA: TGTGCCAGCAGCCGGGACAGCTACGAGCAGTACTTC

size: .
length: 15
J: TRBJ2-5
V: TRBV2
D: .
CDR3: CASSSGSPSGETQYF
DNA: TGTGCCAGCAGTTCCGGGTCCCCCAGCGGAGAGACCCAGTACTTC

size: few
length: 17
J: TRBJ1-5
V: TRBV7-8
D: TRBD1
CDR3: CASSFGGTVLSNQPQHF
DNA: TGTGCCAGCAGTTTCGGCGGGACAGTCCTTTCGAATCAGCCCCAGCATTTT

size: .
length: 14
J: TRBJ1-2
V: TRBV19
D: .
CDR3: CASSIGRQPYGYTF
DNA: TGTGCCAGTAGTATAGGCAGACAGCCCTATGGCTACACCTTC

size: .
length: 13
J: TRBJ2-2
V: TRBV18
D: .
CDR3: CASSGLDTGELFF
DNA: TGTGCCAGCTCAGGACTGGACACCGGGGAGCTGTTTTTT